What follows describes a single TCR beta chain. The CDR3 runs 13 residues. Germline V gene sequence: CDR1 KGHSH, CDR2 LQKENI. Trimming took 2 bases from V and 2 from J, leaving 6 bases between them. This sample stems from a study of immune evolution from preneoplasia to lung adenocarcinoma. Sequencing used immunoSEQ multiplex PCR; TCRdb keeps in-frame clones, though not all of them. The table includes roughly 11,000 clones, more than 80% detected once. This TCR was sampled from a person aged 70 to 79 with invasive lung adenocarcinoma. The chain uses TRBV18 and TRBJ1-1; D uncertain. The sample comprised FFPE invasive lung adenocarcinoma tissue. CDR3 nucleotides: TGTGCCAGCTCACCAAGGGCAAACACTGAAGCTTTCTTT. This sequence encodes CASSPRANTEAFF.